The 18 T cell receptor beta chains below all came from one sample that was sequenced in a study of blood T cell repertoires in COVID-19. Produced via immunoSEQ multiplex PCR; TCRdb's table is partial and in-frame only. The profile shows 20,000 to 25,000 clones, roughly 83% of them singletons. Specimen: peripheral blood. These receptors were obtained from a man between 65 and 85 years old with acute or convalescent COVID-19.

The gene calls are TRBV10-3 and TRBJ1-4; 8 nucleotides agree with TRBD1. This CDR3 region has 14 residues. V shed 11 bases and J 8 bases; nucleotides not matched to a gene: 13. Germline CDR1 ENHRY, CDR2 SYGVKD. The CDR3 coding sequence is TGTGCCTCCCGCCGGGGACAGGAGGGCGAAAAACTGTTTTTT. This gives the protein CASRRGQEGEKLFF.

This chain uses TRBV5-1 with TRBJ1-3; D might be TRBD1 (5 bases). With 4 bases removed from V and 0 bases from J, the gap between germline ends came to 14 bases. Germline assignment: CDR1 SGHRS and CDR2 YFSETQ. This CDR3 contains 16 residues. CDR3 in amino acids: CASSRPGGTSGNTIYF. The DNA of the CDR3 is TGCGCCAGCAGCCGCCCCGGGGGGACCTCTGGAAACACCATATATTTT. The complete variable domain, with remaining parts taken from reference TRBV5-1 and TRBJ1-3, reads KAGVTQTPRYLIKTRGQQVTLSCSPISGHRSVSWYQQTPGQGLQFLFEYFSETQRNKGNFPGRFSGRQFSNSRSEMNVSTLELGDSALYLCASSRPGGTSGNTIYFGEGSWLTVV.

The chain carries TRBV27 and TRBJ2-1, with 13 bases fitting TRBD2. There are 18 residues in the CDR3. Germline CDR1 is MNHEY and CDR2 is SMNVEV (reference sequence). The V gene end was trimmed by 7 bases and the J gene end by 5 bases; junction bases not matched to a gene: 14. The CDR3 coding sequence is TGTGCCAGCACCCCCGGGGCGACTAGCGGGAGGATGAACAATGAGCAGTTCTTC. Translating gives CASTPGATSGRMNNEQFF.

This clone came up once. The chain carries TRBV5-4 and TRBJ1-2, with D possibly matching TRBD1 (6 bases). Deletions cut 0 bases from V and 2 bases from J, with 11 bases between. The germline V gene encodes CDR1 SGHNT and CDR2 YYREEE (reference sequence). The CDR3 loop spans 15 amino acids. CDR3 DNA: TGTGCCAGCAGCTTGGAACAGGGTAGGAACTATGGCTACACCTTC. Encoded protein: CASSLEQGRNYGYTF.

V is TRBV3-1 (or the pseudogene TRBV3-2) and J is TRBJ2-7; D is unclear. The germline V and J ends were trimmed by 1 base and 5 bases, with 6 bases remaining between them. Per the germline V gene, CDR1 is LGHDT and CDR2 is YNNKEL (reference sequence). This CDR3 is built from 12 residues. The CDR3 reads CASSQVSHEQYF. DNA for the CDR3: TGTGCCAGCAGCCAAGTATCCCACGAGCAGTACTTC.

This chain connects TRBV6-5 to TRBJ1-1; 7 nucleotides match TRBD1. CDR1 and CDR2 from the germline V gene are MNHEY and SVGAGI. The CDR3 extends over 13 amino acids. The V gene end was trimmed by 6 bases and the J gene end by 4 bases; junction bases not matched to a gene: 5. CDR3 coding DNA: TGTGCCAGCAGCCACAGGGGCGTCACTGAAGCTTTCTTT. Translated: CASSHRGVTEAFF.

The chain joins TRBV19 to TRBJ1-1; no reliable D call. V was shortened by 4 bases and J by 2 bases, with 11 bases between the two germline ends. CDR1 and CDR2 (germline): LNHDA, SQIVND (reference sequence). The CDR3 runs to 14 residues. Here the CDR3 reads CASSSDIYNTEAFF. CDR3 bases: TGTGCCAGTAGTAGCGACATCTATAACACTGAAGCTTTCTTT. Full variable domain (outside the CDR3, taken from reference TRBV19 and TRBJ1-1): DGGITQSPKYLFRKEGQNVTLSCEQNLNHDAMYWYRQDPGQGLRLIYYSQIVNDFQKGDIAEGYSVSREKKESFPLTVTSAQKNPTAFYLCASSSDIYNTEAFFGQGTRLTVV.

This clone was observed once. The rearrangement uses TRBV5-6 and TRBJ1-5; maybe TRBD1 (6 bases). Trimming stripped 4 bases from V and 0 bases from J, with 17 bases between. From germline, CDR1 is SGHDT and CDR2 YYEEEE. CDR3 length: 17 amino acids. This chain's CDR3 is CASSATGTSHSNQPQHF. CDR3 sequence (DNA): TGTGCCAGCAGCGCTACTGGGACATCTCATAGCAATCAGCCCCAGCATTTT.

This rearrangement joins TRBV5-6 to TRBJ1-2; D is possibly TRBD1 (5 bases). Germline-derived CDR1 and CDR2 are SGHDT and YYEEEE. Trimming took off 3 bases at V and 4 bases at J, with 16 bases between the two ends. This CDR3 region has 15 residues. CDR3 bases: TGTGCCAGCAGCTCGGTCGGGGGACGGCTCTATGGCTACACCTTC. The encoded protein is CASSSVGGRLYGYTF.

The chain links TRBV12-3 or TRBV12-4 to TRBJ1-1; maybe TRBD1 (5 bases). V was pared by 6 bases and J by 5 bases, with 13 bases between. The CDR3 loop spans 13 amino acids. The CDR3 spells CASRTWGGTEAFF. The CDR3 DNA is TGTGCCAGCAGAACTTGGGGGGGAACTGAAGCTTTCTTT.

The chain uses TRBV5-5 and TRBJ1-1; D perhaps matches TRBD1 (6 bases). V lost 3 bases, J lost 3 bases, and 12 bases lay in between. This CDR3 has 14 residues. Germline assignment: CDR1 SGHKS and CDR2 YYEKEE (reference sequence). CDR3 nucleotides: TGTGCCAGCAGCTACTCAGGGGTAGACACTGAAGCTTTCTTT. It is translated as CASSYSGVDTEAFF. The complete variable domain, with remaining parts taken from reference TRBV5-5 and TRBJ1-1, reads DAGVTQSPTHLIKTRGQQVTLRCSPISGHKSVSWYQQVLGQGPQFIFQYYEKEERGRGNFPDRFSARQFPNYSSELNVNALLLGDSALYLCASSYSGVDTEAFFGQGTRLTVV.

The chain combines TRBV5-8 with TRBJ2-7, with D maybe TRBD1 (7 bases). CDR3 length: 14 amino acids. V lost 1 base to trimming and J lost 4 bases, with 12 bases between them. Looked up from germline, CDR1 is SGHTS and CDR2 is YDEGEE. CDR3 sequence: CASSLLRGAYEQYF. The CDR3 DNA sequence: TGTGCCAGCAGCTTGCTCAGGGGGGCATACGAGCAGTACTTC.

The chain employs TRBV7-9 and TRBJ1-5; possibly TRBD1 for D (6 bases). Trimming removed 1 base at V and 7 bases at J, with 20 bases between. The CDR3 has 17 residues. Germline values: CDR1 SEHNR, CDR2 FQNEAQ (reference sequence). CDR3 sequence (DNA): TGTGCCAGCAGCTTAGGCATTAGGGGGGGGCTCGGGCAGCCCCAGCATTTT. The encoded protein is CASSLGIRGGLGQPQHF.

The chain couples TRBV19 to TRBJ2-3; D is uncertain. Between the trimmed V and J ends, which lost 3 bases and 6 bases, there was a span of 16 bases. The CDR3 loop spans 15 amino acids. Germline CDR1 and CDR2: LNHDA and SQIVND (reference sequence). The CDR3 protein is CASSIRGNLFDTQYF. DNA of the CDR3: TGTGCCAGTAGTATTCGCGGTAACCTATTCGATACGCAGTATTTT. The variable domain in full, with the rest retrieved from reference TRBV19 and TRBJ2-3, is DGGITQSPKYLFRKEGQNVTLSCEQNLNHDAMYWYRQDPGQGLRLIYYSQIVNDFQKGDIAEGYSVSREKKESFPLTVTSAQKNPTAFYLCASSIRGNLFDTQYFGPGTRLTVL.

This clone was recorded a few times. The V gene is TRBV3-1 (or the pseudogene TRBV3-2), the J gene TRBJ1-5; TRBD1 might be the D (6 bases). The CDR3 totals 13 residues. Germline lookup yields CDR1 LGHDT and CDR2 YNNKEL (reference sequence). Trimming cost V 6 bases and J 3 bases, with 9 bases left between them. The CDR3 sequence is CASSGQLNQPQHF. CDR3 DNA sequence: TGTGCCAGCAGTGGACAGCTCAATCAGCCCCAGCATTTT.

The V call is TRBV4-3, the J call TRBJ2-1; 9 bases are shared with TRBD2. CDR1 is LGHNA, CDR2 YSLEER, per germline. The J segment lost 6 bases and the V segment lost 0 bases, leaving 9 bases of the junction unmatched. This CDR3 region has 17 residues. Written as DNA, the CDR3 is TGCGCCAGCAGCCAAGATTTGGGCGGGAGGGGGTTCAATGAGCAGTTCTTC. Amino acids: CASSQDLGGRGFNEQFF.

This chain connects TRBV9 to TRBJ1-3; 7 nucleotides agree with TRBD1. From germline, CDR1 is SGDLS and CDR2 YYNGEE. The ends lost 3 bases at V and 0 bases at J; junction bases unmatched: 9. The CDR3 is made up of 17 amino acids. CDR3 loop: CASSERGGAYSGNTIYF. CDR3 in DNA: TGTGCCAGCAGCGAAAGAGGGGGCGCTTACTCTGGAAACACCATATATTTT.

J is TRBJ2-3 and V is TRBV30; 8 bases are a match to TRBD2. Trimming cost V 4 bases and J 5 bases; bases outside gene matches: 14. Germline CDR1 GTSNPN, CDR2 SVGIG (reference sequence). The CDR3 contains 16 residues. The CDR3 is CAWMAPGLVVVDTQYF. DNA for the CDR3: TGTGCCTGGATGGCCCCGGGACTAGTAGTTGTAGATACGCAGTATTTT.